The T cell receptor beta chain under discussion was sequenced for a study of Graves' ophthalmopathy and Graves' hyperthyroidism. This clonotype showed up just a few times. Per germline, CDR1 SGHNT and CDR2 YENEEA. The CDR3 loop spans 15 amino acids. The V gene lost 1 base and the J gene lost 4 bases, with 13 bases spanning the gap. RNA served as the template for amplifying TCR beta CDR3 regions. First-round RT-PCR with HTBI primers preceded a second-round multiplex PCR. TCRdb called the multiplex PCR reads again in MiXCR, with one record for every CDR3 protein. The sample carries hundreds of thousands of distinct CDR3 sequences, 22% recorded once.

The chain recombines TRBV11-3 with TRBJ1-1, with D maybe TRBD1 (6 bases). Sequencing used peripheral blood. This TCR was recovered from a woman aged 18 to 35 with stable Graves' hyperthyroidism. Some clones in this sample may be carry-over from other donors' samples. The DNA of the CDR3 is TGTGCCAGCAGCTTAGTACCAGGGGTGAGCACTGAAGCTTTCTTT. Translating gives CASSLVPGVSTEAFF. Full variable domain (rest looked up from reference TRBV11-3 and TRBJ1-1): EAGVVQSPRYKIIEKKQPVAFWCNPISGHNTLYWYLQNLGQGPELLIRYENEEAVDDSQLPKDRFSAERLKGVDSTLKIQPAELGDSAVYLCASSLVPGVSTEAFFGQGTRLTVV.